The clone carrying this TCR beta chain occurred a few times. As yet, its antigen is unknown. This sample was included in a study of T-cell reconstitution after alpha-beta-depleted transplantation in children. Deletions cut 3 bases from V and 8 bases from J, with 19 bases between. The CDR3 consists of 16 residues. A library of TCRbeta sequences, prepared with unique molecular identifiers, was generated. TCRdb reprocessed the PCR reads with MiXCR, giving one entry per CDR3 protein. The sample lists almost 600,000 distinct CDR3 sequences, 25% to 30% occurring once. Findings and caveats of the study: T cells produced anew were the main source of T-cell counts and diversity one year after transplant. After transplant, at about two months, alpha-beta T cells were reportedly derived from several hundred expanded graft clones. Surviving recipient T cells and thymic progenitors underlay high day-60 TCRbeta diversity in some patients.

The receptor's source is a boy under two years old with Wiskott-Aldrich syndrome, due to receive a stem cell transplant. This chain links TRBV12-3 or TRBV12-4 with TRBJ1-4, with D tentatively TRBD1 (5 bases). Here the sequenced sample was PBMCs, taken before TCRalphabeta/CD19-depleted stem cell transplant. The chain's CDR3 is CASSFGRRVRGEKLFF. CDR3 DNA sequence: TGTGCCAGCAGTTTCGGTCGCAGGGTCCGGGGGGAAAAACTGTTTTTT.